What follows are 17 T cell receptor beta chains derived from one specimen sequenced in a study of T cells in localized non-small cell lung cancer. TCRdb keeps only in-frame clones here, not all; method: immunoSEQ multiplex PCR. The repertoire holds under 70,000 clones, with about nine tenths as singletons. This material consisted of peripheral blood, taken before any cancer treatment. These receptor sequences come from a woman aged 35 to 69 with stage I lung adenocarcinoma.

This clone was detected once. The V call is TRBV27, the J call TRBJ1-2, with D maybe TRBD1 (6 bases). Germline lookup yields CDR1 MNHEY and CDR2 SMNVEV (reference sequence). The V end lost 2 bases, the J end lost 7 bases, and 14 bases lay between the germline ends. The CDR3 loop spans 14 amino acids. The CDR3 protein is CASSLLQGFGGYTF. The CDR3 DNA sequence: TGTGCCAGCAGTTTACTACAGGGTTTCGGTGGCTACACCTTC.

V gene TRBV9 combines with J gene TRBJ1-2; D unresolved. Germline-derived CDR1 and CDR2 are SGDLS and YYNGEE. This CDR3 is 15 amino acids long. Trimming took off 3 bases at V and 4 bases at J, with 16 bases between the two ends. CDR3 sequence reads: CASSAEPQPFYGYTF. CDR3 nucleotides: TGTGCCAGCAGCGCCGAACCCCAGCCTTTCTATGGCTACACCTTC.

The chain combines TRBV28 with TRBJ1-5, with D unresolved. The CDR3 covers 12 residues. From germline, CDR1 is MDHEN and CDR2 SYDVKM. V lost 3 bases, J lost 3 bases, and 3 bases lay in between. The DNA of the CDR3 is TGTGCCAGCAGTTTTGACAATCAGCCCCAGCATTTT. This encodes CASSFDNQPQHF.

The chain employs TRBV2 and TRBJ2-7; D possibly matches TRBD1 or TRBD2 (5 bases each). Per germline, CDR1 SNHLY and CDR2 FYNNEI. The CDR3 sequence is 13 residues long. V gave up 2 bases and J gave up 6 bases, with 11 bases separating them. CDR3 residues: CASSEIFGGEQYF. CDR3 nucleotide sequence: TGTGCCAGCAGTGAAATTTTTGGGGGCGAGCAGTACTTC.

The J gene is TRBJ1-2, the V gene TRBV27; 10 bases line up with TRBD1. The CDR3 has 16 residues. Germline V gene lookup returns CDR1 MNHEY and CDR2 SMNVEV (reference sequence). V lost 3 bases, J lost 3 bases, and 7 bases stayed unmatched. CDR3: CASSFSRTGGDYGYTF. CDR3 nucleotides: TGTGCCAGCAGTTTTTCTAGGACAGGGGGTGACTATGGCTACACCTTC.

The rearrangement joins TRBV5-1 to TRBJ2-3; no firm D call. Germline V lookup: CDR1 SGHRS, CDR2 YFSETQ. The CDR3 has 15 residues. The V end was cut by 0 bases, the J end by 6 bases, with 14 bases between. CDR3 in amino acids: CASSLAAQYQDTQYF. CDR3 sequence (DNA): TGCGCCAGCAGCTTGGCAGCCCAATACCAGGATACGCAGTATTTT.

V and J are TRBV11-2 and TRBJ1-1; no reliable D call. The germline V and J ends were trimmed by 0 bases and 6 bases, with 11 bases remaining between them. The germline gives CDR1 SGHAT, CDR2 FQNNGV. This CDR3 is 14 amino acids long. The CDR3 sequence: CASSLEGNHPEAFF. The CDR3 DNA reads as TGTGCCAGCAGCTTAGAGGGTAACCACCCTGAAGCTTTCTTT.

The chain recombines TRBV19 with TRBJ1-2; TRBD1 aligns across 9 bases. J gave up 4 bases and V 4 bases, and 4 bases lay outside the gene matches. Per the germline V gene, CDR1 is LNHDA and CDR2 is SQIVND (reference sequence). CDR3 size: 14 residues. In nucleotides, the CDR3 is TGTGCCAGTAGTACGGGGACAGGGCCCTATGGCTACACCTTC. Translated, it gives CASSTGTGPYGYTF.

The J gene is TRBJ1-2, the V gene TRBV27; a weak D match, TRBD1 (5 bases). Per germline, CDR1 MNHEY and CDR2 SMNVEV (reference sequence). The CDR3 has 12 residues. The V gene lost 8 bases and the J gene lost 4 bases, with 11 bases spanning the gap. The CDR3 DNA is TGTGCCAGCGGGCAGGGAGTCTATGGCTACACCTTC. Translation: CASGQGVYGYTF.

The chain has TRBV7-9 and TRBJ2-7; tentatively, D is TRBD1 or TRBD2 (5 bases each). Germline loops: CDR1 SEHNR, CDR2 FQNEAQ (reference sequence). The V end lost 1 base, the J end lost 7 bases, and 8 bases lay between the germline ends. This CDR3 is 12 amino acids long. In DNA, the CDR3 is TGTGCCAGCAGCTTAGGTTGGGGGGAGCAGTACTTC. It encodes CASSLGWGEQYF.

This clone was seen just once. The chain combines TRBV6-5 with TRBJ2-7, with a possible D match to TRBD1 (6 bases). The V end was cut by 5 bases, the J end by 0 bases, with 14 bases between. CDR1 and CDR2 from the germline V gene are MNHEY and SVGAGI. The CDR3 contains 15 residues. CDR3: CASSHDRLSSYEQYF. The CDR3, as DNA: TGTGCCAGCAGTCATGACAGGCTGAGCTCCTACGAGCAGTACTTC.

The gene calls are TRBV30 and TRBJ1-5; D unclear. Per germline, CDR1 GTSNPN and CDR2 SVGIG (reference sequence). This CDR3 has 16 residues. V dropped 1 base and J dropped 2 bases, with 15 bases sitting between them. The DNA for the CDR3 is TGTGCCTGGAGTGCCCGAGGTAGCGCGGGCAATCAGCCCCAGCATTTT. Its translation: CAWSARGSAGNQPQHF.

This clone occurred a few times. The gene calls are TRBV5-4 and TRBJ2-3, with TRBD2 as a possible D gene (5 bases). The CDR3 spans 14 residues. Germline CDR1 reads SGHNT; CDR2 reads YYREEE (reference sequence). V shed 0 bases and J shed 6 bases, with 11 bases lying between them. CDR3: CASSLVGAADTQYF. CDR3 nucleotides: TGTGCCAGCAGCTTGGTAGGAGCGGCGGATACGCAGTATTTT.

The chain's CDR3 is CSVGRNTGVNTQYF. In nucleotides, the CDR3 is TGCAGCGTTGGTAGAAATACAGGGGTAAATACGCAGTATTTT. The chain joins TRBV29-1 to TRBJ2-3, with 7 bases that match TRBD1. With V trimmed by 4 bases and J by 7 bases, 11 bases remained unmatched. This CDR3 contains 14 residues. CDR1 is SQVTM and CDR2 is ANQGSEA in the germline V gene.

Many counts were recorded for this clone. This sequence joins TRBV5-4 and TRBJ1-2; 8 nucleotides match TRBD1. The CDR3 contains 15 residues. V dropped 1 base and J dropped 4; count of bases not matched to a gene: 6. CDR1 SGHNT and CDR2 YYREEE come from the germline V gene (reference sequence). The DNA for the CDR3 is TGTGCCAGCAGCTTGCCGGGACAGGAAGTCTATGGCTACACCTTC. This codes for CASSLPGQEVYGYTF.

The CDR3 region has the DNA TGTGCCAGTACCAAGGGTCGGGGTTCTAATGAAAAACTGTTTTTT. Its protein is CASTKGRGSNEKLFF. J is TRBJ1-4 and V is TRBV19; D not certain. Germline V gene sequence: CDR1 LNHDA, CDR2 SQIVND (reference sequence). CDR3 length: 15 amino acids. The V gene lost 7 bases and the J gene lost 3 bases, with 15 bases spanning the gap.

Written as DNA, the CDR3 is TGTGCCAGCGGACGCCGGGAGGGCACGACTTACAATGAGCAGTTCTTC. Translated, it gives CASGRREGTTYNEQFF. V usage is TRBV7-2 and J usage is TRBJ2-1; TRBD2 matches 8 bases. The germline V gene has CDR1 SGHTA and CDR2 FQGNSA. This CDR3 is built from 16 residues. Trimming cost V 8 bases and J 4 bases; bases outside gene matches: 13.